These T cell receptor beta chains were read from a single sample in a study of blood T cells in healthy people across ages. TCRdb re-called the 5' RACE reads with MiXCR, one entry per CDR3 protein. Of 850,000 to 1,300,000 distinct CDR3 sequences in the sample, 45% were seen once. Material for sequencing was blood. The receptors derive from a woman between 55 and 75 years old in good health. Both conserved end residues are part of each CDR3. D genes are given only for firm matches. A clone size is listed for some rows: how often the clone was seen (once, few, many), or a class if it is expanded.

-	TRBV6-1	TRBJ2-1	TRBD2	CASSPRGAGGQLYNEQFF	TGTGCCAGCAGTCCACGGGGAGCGGGAGGGCAATTATACAATGAGCAGTTCTTC
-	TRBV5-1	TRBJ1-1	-	CASTEDWSTEAFF	TGCGCCAGCACCGAGGACTGGAGCACTGAAGCTTTCTTT
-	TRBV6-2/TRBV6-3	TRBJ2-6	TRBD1	CASSYWGKRWGQDFSGANVLTF	TGTGCCAGCAGTTACTGGGGGAAAAGGTGGGGACAGGACTTCTCTGGGGCCAACGTCCTGACTTTC
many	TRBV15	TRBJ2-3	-	CATSRGGTDTQYF	TGTGCCACCAGCCGAGGAGGCACAGATACGCAGTATTTT
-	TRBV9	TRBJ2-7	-	CASSYRAASSYEQYF	TGTGCCAGCAGCTACAGGGCCGCTAGCTCCTACGAGCAGTACTTC
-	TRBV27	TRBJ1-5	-	CTSSRVGEKGNQPQHF	TGTACCAGCAGTCGGGTAGGGGAGAAAGGTAATCAGCCCCAGCATTTT
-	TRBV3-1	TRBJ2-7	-	CASSPMTVPYYEQYF	TGTGCCAGCAGCCCTATGACAGTCCCCTACTACGAGCAGTACTTC
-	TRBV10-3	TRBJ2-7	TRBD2	CAISGTSGGSSYNEQYF	TGTGCCATCAGTGGGACTAGCGGGGGAAGCTCCTACAATGAGCAGTACTTC
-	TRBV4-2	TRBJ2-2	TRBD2	CASSQLAGEAGELFF	TGTGCCAGCAGCCAACTAGCGGGAGAGGCCGGGGAGCTGTTTTTT
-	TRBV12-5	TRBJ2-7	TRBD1	CASGRDRVSEQYF	TGTGCTAGTGGCCGAGACAGGGTCTCTGAGCAGTACTTC
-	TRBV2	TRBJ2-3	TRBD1	CASSEKQTGGLRDTQYF	TGTGCCAGCAGCGAGAAGCAGACAGGGGGATTACGAGATACGCAGTATTTT
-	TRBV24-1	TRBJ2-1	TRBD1	CATSDRLAGGLNEQFF	TGTGCCACCAGTGATAGGTTGGCAGGGGGCCTCAATGAGCAGTTCTTC
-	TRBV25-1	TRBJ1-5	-	CASSGRHSQPQHF	TGTGCCAGCAGTGGGAGACATTCCCAGCCCCAGCATTTT
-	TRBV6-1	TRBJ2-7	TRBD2	CASRVEVAGNPRAYEQYF	TGTGCCAGCAGGGTAGAGGTAGCGGGGAACCCTCGCGCCTACGAGCAGTACTTC